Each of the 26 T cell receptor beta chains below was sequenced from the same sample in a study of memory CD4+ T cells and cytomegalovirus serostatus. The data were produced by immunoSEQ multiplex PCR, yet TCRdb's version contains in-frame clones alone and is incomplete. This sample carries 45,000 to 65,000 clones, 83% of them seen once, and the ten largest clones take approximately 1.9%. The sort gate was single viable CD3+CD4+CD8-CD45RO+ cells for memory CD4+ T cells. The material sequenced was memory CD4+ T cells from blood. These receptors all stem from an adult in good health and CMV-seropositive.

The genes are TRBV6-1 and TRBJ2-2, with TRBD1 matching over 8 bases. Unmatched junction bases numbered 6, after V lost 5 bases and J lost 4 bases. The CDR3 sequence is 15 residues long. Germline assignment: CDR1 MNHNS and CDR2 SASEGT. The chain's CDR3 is CASSPGGAGTGELFF. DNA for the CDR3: TGTGCCAGCAGTCCAGGGGGCGCGGGCACCGGGGAGCTGTTTTTT.

The CDR3 sequence is CASAPSGNTGELFF. The CDR3 DNA is TGCGCCAGTGCACCTAGCGGAAACACCGGGGAGCTGTTTTTT. V gene TRBV5-1 combines with J gene TRBJ2-2; the match to TRBD2 covers 7 bases. The CDR3 is made up of 14 amino acids. The V segment lost 8 bases and the J segment 2 bases; nucleotides outside the gene matches: 6. Germline assignment: CDR1 SGHRS and CDR2 YFSETQ. The full variable domain, in which reference TRBV5-1 and TRBJ2-2 provide the parts outside the CDR3, is KAGVTQTPRYLIKTRGQQVTLSCSPISGHRSVSWYQQTPGQGLQFLFEYFSETQRNKGNFPGRFSGRQFSNSRSEMNVSTLELGDSALYLCASAPSGNTGELFFGEGSRLTVL.

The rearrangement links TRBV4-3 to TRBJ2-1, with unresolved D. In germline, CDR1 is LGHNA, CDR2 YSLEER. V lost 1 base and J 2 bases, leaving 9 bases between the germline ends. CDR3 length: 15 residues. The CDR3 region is CASSQVDSPYNEQFF. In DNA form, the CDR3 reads TGCGCCAGCAGCCAAGTTGATAGCCCCTACAATGAGCAGTTCTTC.

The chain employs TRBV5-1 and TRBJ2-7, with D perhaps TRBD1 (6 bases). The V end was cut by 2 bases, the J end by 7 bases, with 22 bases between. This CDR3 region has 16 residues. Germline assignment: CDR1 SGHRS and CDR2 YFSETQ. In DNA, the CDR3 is TGCGCCAGCAGCTTACAAGGAGCAGGGGTGGAGTTGGAGCAGTACTTC. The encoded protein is CASSLQGAGVELEQYF.

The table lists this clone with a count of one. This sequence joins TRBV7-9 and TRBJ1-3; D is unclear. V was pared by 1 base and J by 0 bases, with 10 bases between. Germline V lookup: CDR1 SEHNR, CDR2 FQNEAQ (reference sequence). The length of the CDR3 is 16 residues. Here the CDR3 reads CASSLVGLHSGNTIYF. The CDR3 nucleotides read TGTGCCAGCAGCTTAGTAGGGCTGCACTCTGGAAACACCATATATTTT.

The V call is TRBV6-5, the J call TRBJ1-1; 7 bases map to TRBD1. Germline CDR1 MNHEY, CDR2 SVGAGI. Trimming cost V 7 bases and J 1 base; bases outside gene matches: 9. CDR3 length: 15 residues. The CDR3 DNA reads TGTGCCAGCACCACCCGGACAGGACAGAACACTGAAGCTTTCTTT. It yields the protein CASTTRTGQNTEAFF.

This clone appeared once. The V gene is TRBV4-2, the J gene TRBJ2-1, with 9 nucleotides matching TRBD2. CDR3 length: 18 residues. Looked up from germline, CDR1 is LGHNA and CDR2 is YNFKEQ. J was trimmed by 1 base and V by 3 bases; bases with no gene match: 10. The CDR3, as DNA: TGTGCCAGCAGCCAGATTCAGTCTAGCGGGGCTTCCTACAATGAGCAGTTCTTC. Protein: CASSQIQSSGASYNEQFF.

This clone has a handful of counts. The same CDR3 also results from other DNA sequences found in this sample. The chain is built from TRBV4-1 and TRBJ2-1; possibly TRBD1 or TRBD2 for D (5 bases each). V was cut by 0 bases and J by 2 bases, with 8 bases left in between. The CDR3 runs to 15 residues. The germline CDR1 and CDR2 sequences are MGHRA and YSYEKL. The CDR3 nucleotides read TGCGCCAGCAGCCAAGATGGGGGAACCTACAATGAGCAGTTCTTC. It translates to CASSQDGGTYNEQFF.

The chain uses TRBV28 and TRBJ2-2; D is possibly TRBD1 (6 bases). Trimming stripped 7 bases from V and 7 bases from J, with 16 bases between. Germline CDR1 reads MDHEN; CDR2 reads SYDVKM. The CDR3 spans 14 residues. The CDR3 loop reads CASMVRGQIGELFF. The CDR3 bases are TGTGCCAGCATGGTCAGGGGCCAAATCGGGGAGCTGTTTTTT.

The CDR3 DNA is TGTGCCAGCAGTGAACGGGGGGGCCCTTTGCTAGCGGGTCTCTCCTACGAGCAGTACTTC. Translating gives CASSERGGPLLAGLSYEQYF. The J gene is TRBJ2-7, the V gene TRBV6-1; 8 nucleotides align to TRBD2. From germline, CDR1 is MNHNS and CDR2 SASEGT. The CDR3 totals 20 residues. V lost 2 bases and J lost 0; bases outside the gene matches: 18.

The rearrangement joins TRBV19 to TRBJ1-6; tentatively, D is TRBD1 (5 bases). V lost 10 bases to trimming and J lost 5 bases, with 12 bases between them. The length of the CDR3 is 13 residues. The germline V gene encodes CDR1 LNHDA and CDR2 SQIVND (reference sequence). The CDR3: CATRDGDNSPLHF. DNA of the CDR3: TGTGCCACCCGGGACGGTGATAATTCACCCCTCCACTTT.

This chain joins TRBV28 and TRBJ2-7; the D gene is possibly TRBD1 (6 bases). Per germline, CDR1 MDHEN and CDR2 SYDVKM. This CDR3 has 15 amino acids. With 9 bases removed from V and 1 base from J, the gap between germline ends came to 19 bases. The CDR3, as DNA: TGTGCCAGTAACTCGGGGACACTGGCATCCTACGAGCAGTACTTC. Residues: CASNSGTLASYEQYF.

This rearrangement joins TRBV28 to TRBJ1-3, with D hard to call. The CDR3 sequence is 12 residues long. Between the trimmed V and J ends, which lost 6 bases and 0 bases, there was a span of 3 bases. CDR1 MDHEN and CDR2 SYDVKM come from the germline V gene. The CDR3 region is CASSISGNTIYF. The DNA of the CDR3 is TGTGCCAGCAGCATCTCTGGAAACACCATATATTTT.

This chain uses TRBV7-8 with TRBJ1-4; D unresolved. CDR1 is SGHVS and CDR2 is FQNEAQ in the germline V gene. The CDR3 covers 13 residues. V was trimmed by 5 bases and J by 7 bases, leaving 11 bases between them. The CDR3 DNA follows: TGTGCCAGCAGCATCCGAGTGGGTGAAAAACTGTTTTTT. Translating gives CASSIRVGEKLFF.

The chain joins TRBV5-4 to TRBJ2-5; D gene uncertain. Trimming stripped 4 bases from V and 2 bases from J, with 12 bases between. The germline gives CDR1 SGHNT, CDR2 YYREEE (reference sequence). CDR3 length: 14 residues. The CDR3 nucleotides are TGTGCCAGCAGCGATGGTAGGCCACAAGAGACCCAGTACTTC. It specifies CASSDGRPQETQYF.

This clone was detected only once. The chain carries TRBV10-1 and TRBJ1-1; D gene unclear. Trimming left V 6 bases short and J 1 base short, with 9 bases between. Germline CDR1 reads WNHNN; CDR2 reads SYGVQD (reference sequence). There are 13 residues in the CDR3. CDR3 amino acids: CASSLTANTEAFF. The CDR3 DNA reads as TGCGCCAGCAGCTTAACAGCGAACACTGAAGCTTTCTTT.

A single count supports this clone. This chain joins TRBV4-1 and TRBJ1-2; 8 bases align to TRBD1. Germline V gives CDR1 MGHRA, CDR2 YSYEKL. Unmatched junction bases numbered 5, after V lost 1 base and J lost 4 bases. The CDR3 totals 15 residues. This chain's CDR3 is CASSQAGGGSYGYTF. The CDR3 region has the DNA TGCGCCAGCAGCCAAGCAGGGGGCGGATCCTATGGCTACACCTTC.

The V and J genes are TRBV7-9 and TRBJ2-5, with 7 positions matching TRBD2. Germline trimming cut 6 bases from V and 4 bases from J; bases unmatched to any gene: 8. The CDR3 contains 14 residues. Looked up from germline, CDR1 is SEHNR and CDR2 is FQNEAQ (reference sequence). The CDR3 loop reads CASRRLAGGETQYF. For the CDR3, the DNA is TGTGCCAGCAGACGACTAGCTGGGGGAGAGACCCAGTACTTC.

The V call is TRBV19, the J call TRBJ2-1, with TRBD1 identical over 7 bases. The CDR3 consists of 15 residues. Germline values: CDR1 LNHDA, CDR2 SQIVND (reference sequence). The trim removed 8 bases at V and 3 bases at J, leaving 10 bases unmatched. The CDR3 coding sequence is TGTGCCAGTGGTGACGGGACAGACTACTACAATGAGCAGTTCTTC. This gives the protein CASGDGTDYYNEQFF.

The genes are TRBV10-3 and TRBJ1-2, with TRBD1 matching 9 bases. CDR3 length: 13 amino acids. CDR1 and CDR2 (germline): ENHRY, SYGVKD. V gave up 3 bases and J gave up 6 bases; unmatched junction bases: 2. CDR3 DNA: TGTGCCATCAGTGAACAGGGGGCCGATGGCTACACCTTC. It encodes CAISEQGADGYTF.

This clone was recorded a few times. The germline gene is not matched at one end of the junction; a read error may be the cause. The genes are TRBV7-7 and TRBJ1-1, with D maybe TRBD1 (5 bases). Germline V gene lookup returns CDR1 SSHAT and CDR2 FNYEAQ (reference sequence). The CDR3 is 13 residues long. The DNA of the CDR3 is TGTGCTAGCAGCTCAGGGATCGAAACTGAAGCTTTCTTT. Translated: CASSSGIETEAFF.

CDR3 loop: CASSPPPGRGRGNEQFF. The CDR3 DNA reads TGTGCCAGCTCACCACCCCCGGGCAGGGGGCGCGGGAATGAGCAGTTCTTC. The V call is TRBV18, the J call TRBJ2-1; 8 positions agree with TRBD1. J lost 7 bases, V lost 0 bases, and 11 bases had no gene match. The CDR3 covers 17 residues. In germline, CDR1 is KGHSH, CDR2 LQKENI.

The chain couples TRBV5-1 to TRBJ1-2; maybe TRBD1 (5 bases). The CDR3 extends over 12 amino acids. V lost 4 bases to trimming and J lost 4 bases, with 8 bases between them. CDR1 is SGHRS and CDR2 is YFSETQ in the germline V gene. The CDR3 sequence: CASSIGVYGYTF. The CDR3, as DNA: TGCGCCAGCAGCATAGGGGTCTATGGCTACACCTTC.

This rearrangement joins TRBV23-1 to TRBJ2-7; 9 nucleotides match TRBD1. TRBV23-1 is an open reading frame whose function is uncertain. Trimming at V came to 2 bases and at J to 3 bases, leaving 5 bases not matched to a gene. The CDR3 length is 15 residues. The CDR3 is CASSQDPGQGYEQYF. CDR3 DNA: TGCGCCAGCAGTCAAGACCCGGGACAGGGCTACGAGCAGTACTTC.

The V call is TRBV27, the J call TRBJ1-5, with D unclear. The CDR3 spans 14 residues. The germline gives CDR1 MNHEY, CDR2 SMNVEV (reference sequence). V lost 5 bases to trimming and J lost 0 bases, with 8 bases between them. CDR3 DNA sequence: TGTGCCAGCAGTCCGGCCTATAGCAATCAGCCCCAGCATTTT. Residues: CASSPAYSNQPQHF.

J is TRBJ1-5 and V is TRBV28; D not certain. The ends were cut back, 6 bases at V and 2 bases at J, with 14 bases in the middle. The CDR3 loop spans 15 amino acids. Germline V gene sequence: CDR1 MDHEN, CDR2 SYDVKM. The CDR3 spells CASSPRHGGNQPQHF. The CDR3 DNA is TGTGCCAGCAGCCCCCGGCACGGAGGCAATCAGCCCCAGCATTTT.